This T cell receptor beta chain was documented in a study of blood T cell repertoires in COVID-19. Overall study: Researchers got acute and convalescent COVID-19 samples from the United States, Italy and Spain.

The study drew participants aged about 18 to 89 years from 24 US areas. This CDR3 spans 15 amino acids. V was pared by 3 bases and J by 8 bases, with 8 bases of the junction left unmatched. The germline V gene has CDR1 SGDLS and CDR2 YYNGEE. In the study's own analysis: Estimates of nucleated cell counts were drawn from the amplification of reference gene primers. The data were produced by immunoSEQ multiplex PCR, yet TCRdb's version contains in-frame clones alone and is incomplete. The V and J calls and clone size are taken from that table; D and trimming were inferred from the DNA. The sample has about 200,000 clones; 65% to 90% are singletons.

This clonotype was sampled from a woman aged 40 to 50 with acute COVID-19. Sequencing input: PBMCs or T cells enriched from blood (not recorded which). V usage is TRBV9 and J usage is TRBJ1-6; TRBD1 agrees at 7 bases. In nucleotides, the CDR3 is TGTGCCAGCAGCGGGGACCGGGACAGAGATTCACCCCTCCACTTT. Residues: CASSGDRDRDSPLHF.